The 12 T cell receptor beta chains below were found in one sample sequenced in a study of T cell repertoires in cytomegalovirus infection. Each CDR3 protein gets one entry after TCRdb re-called the reads with MiXCR. Among a few hundred thousand distinct CDR3 sequences, almost 40% were seen once, and the ten largest hold about 48%. Their antigens remain unidentified. Material: cultured PBMCs, obtained from culture after CMV antigen stimulation. The receptors shown here come from a human donor in good health (CMV status not recorded). Some clones in this sample may be carry-over from other donors' samples.

The V gene is TRBV20-1, the J gene TRBJ1-2; TRBD1 agrees at 9 bases. Trimming took 4 bases from V and 7 from J; bases not matched to a gene: 13. Germline V gene lookup returns CDR1 DFQATT and CDR2 SNEGSKA (reference sequence). The CDR3 runs 15 residues. CDR3 loop: CSATMGGTGSGGYTF. The CDR3 DNA sequence: TGCAGTGCTACGATGGGCGGGACAGGGTCGGGTGGCTACACCTTC.

The chain uses TRBV27 and TRBJ1-6; D is uncertain. From germline, CDR1 is MNHEY and CDR2 SMNVEV (reference sequence). This CDR3 region has 15 residues. The ends were cut back, 1 base at V and 9 bases at J, with 13 bases in the middle. CDR3 DNA sequence: TGTGCCAGCAGTTTATTTCCGGGCCCAGGTTCACCCCTCCACTTT. The encoded protein is CASSLFPGPGSPLHF.

This clonotype was counted a few times. This chain connects TRBV12-3 or TRBV12-4 to TRBJ1-3; no firm D call. The CDR3 extends over 14 amino acids. V lost 1 base and J lost 2, with 6 bases in between. The CDR3 loop reads CASSLGGTGNTIYF. CDR3 DNA: TGTGCCAGCAGTTTAGGAGGTACTGGAAACACCATATATTTT.

The chain has TRBV27 and TRBJ2-1; D gene unclear. The V end was cut by 8 bases, the J end by 6 bases, with 11 bases between. Germline loops: CDR1 MNHEY, CDR2 SMNVEV (reference sequence). This CDR3 comprises 12 residues. The CDR3 reads CASSYRANEQFF. The CDR3 bases are TGTGCCAGCTCGTATAGGGCCAATGAGCAGTTCTTC.

This clonotype was found a few times. This rearrangement joins TRBV12-3 or TRBV12-4 to TRBJ2-5, with TRBD2 matching 8 bases. Trimming took 3 bases from V and 5 from J; bases not matched to a gene: 8. The CDR3 length is 15 residues. The CDR3 sequence: CASSFFGLAAETQYF. CDR3 in DNA: TGTGCCAGCAGTTTTTTTGGACTAGCCGCGGAGACCCAGTACTTC.

This clonotype was seen a few times. The chain recombines TRBV6-1 with TRBJ2-1, with 12 bases aligning to TRBD2. With V trimmed by 2 bases and J by 10 bases, 15 bases remained unmatched. The CDR3 loop spans 18 amino acids. Germline CDR1 MNHNS, CDR2 SASEGT. Here the CDR3 DNA reads TGTGCCAGCAGTGAACCCGAACTAGCGGGAGGACCGCGGGAAGAGCAGTTCTTC. Its protein product is CASSEPELAGGPREEQFF.

This chain joins TRBV12-5 and TRBJ2-7; TRBD1 matches 10 bases. The CDR3 covers 14 residues. Germline loops: CDR1 LGHNT, CDR2 FRNRAP. V shed 4 bases, J shed 4 bases, and the junction held 4 bases outside the gene matches. CDR3 protein: CASGSRQGAYEQYF. The CDR3 nucleotides are TGTGCTAGTGGTTCCCGACAGGGGGCATACGAGCAGTACTTC.

About this clonotype itself: The junction and the germline gene differ at one end; a read error may be behind it. The V and J genes are TRBV7-2 and TRBJ2-5; D might be TRBD2 (5 bases). The CDR3 totals 12 residues. The V gene's germline CDR1 is SGHTA and CDR2 FQGNSA. CDR3 coding DNA: TGTGCCAGCAGCTTAGATCGAGGGAATAGGGACTTC. Protein product: CASSLDRGNRDF.

This clonotype was seen a few times. The genes are TRBV15 and TRBJ2-3; D gene uncertain. V was cut by 3 bases and J by 4 bases, with 17 bases left in between. Germline loops: CDR1 LNHNV, CDR2 YYDKDF (reference sequence). This CDR3 contains 16 residues. The DNA for the CDR3 is TGTGCCACCAGCAGGGGTTTGGAACGAGCCTCAGATACGCAGTATTTT. Its protein product is CATSRGLERASDTQYF.

The sample holds one count of this clonotype. A single base separates this from a much larger clone, so it may be a read error. The chain has TRBV7-2 and TRBJ2-1; D gene ambiguous. This CDR3 has 14 residues. Deletions cut 7 bases from V and 2 bases from J, with 12 bases between. The germline gives CDR1 SGHTA, CDR2 FQGNSA. The CDR3 here is CASNPAPAYNEQFF. The CDR3 region has the DNA TGTGCCAGCAACCCCGCTCCCGCCTACAATGAGCAGTTCTTC. The complete variable domain, with remaining parts taken from reference TRBV7-2 and TRBJ2-1, reads GAGVSQSPSNKVTEKGKDVELRCDPISGHTALYWYRQSLGQGLEFLIYFQGNSAPDKSGLPSDRFSAERTGGSVSTLTIQRTQQEDSAVYLCASNPAPAYNEQFFGPGTRLTVL.

This chain links TRBV11-2 with TRBJ1-6; possible D gene TRBD1, 6 bases. Trimming pared 5 bases from V and 4 bases from J, leaving 12 bases between. Germline lookup yields CDR1 SGHAT and CDR2 FQNNGV. The CDR3 length is 15 residues. The CDR3 region is CASSTPGHYNSPLHF. Written as DNA, the CDR3 is TGTGCCAGCAGCACCCCGGGACATTATAATTCACCCCTCCACTTT.

This clonotype has just a few counts. The chain employs TRBV7-4 and TRBJ2-3; D unresolved. The CDR3 sequence is 11 residues long. V lost 4 bases and J 7 bases, leaving 6 bases between the germline ends. Germline loops: CDR1 SGHVT, CDR2 SQSDAQ. The CDR3 sequence: CASSYGNTQYF. For the CDR3, the DNA is TGTGCCAGCAGCTACGGAAATACGCAGTATTTT.